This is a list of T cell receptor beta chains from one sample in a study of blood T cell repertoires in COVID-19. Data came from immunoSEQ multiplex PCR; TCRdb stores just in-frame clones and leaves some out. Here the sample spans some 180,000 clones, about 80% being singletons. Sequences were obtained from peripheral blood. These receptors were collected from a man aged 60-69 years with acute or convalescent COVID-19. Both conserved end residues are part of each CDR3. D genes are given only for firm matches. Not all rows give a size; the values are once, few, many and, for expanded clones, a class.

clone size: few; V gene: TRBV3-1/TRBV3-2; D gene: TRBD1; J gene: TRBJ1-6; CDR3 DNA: TGTGCCAGCAGCCATGACAGGGTGGGAAATTCACCCCTCCACTTT; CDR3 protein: CASSHDRVGNSPLHF
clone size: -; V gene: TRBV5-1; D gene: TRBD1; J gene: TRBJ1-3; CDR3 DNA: TGCGCCAGCAGGGCCGGGACAGGGATTTCTGGAAACACCATATATTTT; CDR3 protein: CASRAGTGISGNTIYF
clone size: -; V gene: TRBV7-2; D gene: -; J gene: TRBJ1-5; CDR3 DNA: TGTGCCAGCAGCTTAGTCGCGTACAATCAGCCCCAGCATTTT; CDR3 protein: CASSLVAYNQPQHF
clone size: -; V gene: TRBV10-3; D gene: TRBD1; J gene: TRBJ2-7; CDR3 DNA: TGTGCCATCAGTGGGGGACAGGGGGCTGTCGCCTACGAGCAGTACTTC; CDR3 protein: CAISGGQGAVAYEQYF
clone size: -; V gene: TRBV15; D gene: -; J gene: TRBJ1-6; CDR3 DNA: TGTGCCACCAGCAGAGCTGTGGGGGGTGGTTCACCCCTCCACTTT; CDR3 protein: CATSRAVGGGSPLHF
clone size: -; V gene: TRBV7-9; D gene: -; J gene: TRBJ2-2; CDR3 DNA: TGTGCCAGCAGCTATCCAGGGCTCACGAACACCGGGGAGCTGTTTTTT; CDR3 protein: CASSYPGLTNTGELFF
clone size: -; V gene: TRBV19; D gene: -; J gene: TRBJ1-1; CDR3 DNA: TGTGCCAGTAGTATAACCCCCCACAGGACCTCTGAAGCTTTCTTT; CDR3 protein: CASSITPHRTSEAFF
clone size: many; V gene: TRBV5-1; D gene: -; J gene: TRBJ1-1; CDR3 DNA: TGCGCCAGCAGCCCCTCCGGGTCCAACACTGAAGCTTTCTTT; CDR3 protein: CASSPSGSNTEAFF
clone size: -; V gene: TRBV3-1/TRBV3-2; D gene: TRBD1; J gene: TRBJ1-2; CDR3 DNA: TGTGCCAGCAGCCAATCGGAGGACAGGGCGGCTAACTATGGCTACACCTTC; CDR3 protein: CASSQSEDRAANYGYTF
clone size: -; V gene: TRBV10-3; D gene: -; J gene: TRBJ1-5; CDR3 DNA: TGTGCCATCAGTCAAACAAAACAGGGTTATCAGCCCCAGCATTTT; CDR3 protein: CAISQTKQGYQPQHF
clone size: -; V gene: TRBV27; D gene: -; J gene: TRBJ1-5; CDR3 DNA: TGTGCCAGCAGTCAGGGAAGGGGGAGCAATCAGCCCCAGCATTTT; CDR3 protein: CASSQGRGSNQPQHF
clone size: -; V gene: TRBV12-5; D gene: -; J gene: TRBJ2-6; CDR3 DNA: TGTGCTAGTGCCTTAAGCGGTACCGCCTCTGGGGCCAACGTCCTGACTTTC; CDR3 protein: CASALSGTASGANVLTF
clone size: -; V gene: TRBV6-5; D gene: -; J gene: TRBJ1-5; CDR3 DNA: TGTGCCGCATCCCGGGGGTCTTATAGCAATCAGCCCCAGCATTTT; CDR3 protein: CAASRGSYSNQPQHF
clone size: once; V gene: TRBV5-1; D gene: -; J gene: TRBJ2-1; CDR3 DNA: TGCGCCAGCAGCTTGGGTTTCAGCAATGAGCAGTTCTTC; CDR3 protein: CASSLGFSNEQFF
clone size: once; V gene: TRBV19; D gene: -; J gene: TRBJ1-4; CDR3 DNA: TGTGCCAGTAGTCCATCCAAGGGAGGCGCCGGGGAAAAACTGTTTTTT; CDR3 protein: CASSPSKGGAGEKLFF
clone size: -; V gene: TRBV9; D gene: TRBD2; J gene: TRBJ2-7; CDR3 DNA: TGTGCCAGCAGCGGCGGACTAGCGGAATTCTACGAGCAGTACTTC; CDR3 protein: CASSGGLAEFYEQYF
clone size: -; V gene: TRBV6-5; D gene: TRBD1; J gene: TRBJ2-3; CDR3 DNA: TGTGCCAGCAGTTATGACAGGGTGCTCACAGATACGCAGTATTTT; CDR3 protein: CASSYDRVLTDTQYF
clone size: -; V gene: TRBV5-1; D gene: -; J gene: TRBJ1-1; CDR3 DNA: TGCGCCAGCAGCTTGGTTGGGGGTAAAGGGGGTTACACTGAAGCTTTCTTT; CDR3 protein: CASSLVGGKGGYTEAFF
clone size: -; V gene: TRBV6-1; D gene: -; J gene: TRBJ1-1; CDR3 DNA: TGTGCCAGCAGTGACAGGGCTGCTGAAGCTTTCTTT; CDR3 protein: CASSDRAAEAFF
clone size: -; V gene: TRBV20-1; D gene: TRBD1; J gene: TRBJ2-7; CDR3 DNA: TGCAGTGCTTGTGGGACAGGAGCCTACGAGCAGTACTTC; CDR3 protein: CSACGTGAYEQYF
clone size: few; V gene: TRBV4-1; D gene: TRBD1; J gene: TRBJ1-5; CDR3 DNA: TGCGCCAGCAGCCAAGCACTCCTTACCACGGGGGACAGGGACAGCAATCAGCCCCAGCATTTT; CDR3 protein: CASSQALLTTGDRDSNQPQHF
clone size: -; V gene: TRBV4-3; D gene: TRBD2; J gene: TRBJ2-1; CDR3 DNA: TGCGCCAGCAGCCAACAAAGGGCGACTAGCGGGGAGCACAATGAGCAGTTCTTC; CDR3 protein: CASSQQRATSGEHNEQFF
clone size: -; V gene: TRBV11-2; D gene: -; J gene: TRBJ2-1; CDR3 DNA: TGTGCCAGCAGCTTAGAATTTCCTAGCGCCTACAATGAGCAGTTCTTC; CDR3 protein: CASSLEFPSAYNEQFF
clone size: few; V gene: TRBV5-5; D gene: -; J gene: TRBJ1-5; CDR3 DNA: TGTGCCAGCAGCCCCGCGGGCGGCAATCAGCCCCAGCATTTT; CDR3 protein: CASSPAGGNQPQHF
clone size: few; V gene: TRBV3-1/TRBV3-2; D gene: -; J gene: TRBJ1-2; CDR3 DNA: TGTGCCAGCAGCCAAGAATTAAGGCAGGTACGGCACTATGGCTACACCTTC; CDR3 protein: CASSQELRQVRHYGYTF
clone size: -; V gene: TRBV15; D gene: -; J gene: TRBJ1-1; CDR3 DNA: TGTGCCACCAGCAGACCTGAGGGGGACGGGGCTTTCTTT; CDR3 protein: CATSRPEGDGAFF
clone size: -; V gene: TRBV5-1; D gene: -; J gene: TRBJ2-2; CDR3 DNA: TGCGCCAGCAGCTTGGAGAACGTACTGAACACCGGGGAGCTGTTTTTT; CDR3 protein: CASSLENVLNTGELFF
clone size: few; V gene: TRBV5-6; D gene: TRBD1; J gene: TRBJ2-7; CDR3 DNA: TGTGCCAGCAGCCAAGGACAGGGATATTTGAACGAGCAGTACTTC; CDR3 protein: CASSQGQGYLNEQYF
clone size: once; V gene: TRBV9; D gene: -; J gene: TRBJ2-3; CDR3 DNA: TGTGCCAGCAGCATCGGTCTAGCGAGCACAGATACGCAGTATTTT; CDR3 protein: CASSIGLASTDTQYF
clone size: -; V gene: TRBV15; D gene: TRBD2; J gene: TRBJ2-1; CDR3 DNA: TGTGCCACCAGCAGAGATAATGTACTAGCGGGCTTCAATGAGCAGTTCTTC; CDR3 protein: CATSRDNVLAGFNEQFF
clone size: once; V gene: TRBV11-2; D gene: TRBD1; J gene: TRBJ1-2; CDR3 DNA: TGTGCCAGCAGCTTAGTCCCAGGGGGCGGCGGCTACACCTTC; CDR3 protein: CASSLVPGGGGYTF
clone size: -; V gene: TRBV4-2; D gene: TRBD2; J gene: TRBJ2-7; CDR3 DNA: TGTGCCAGCAGCCAACTACTAGCGGGGGGAACCTACGAGCAGTACTTC; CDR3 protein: CASSQLLAGGTYEQYF
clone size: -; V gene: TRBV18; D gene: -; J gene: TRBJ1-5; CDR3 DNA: TGTGCCAGCTCACCAGACAGGCTTAGCAATCAGCCCCAGCATTTT; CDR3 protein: CASSPDRLSNQPQHF